The 25 T cell receptor beta chains given below trace back to one sample, sequenced in a study of cytomegalovirus exposure and HLA in healthy donors. The PCR had 60 Vbeta and 13 Jbeta primers. Libraries were prepared by immunoSEQ multiplex PCR; TCRdb keeps only in-frame clonotypes and omits some of them. Of some 96,000 clones detected, about 76% appear once; the ten largest clones hold less than 9%. Sequencing was performed on PBMCs. The receptors were sampled from a man aged 35 to 55 in good health and CMV-seropositive.

The V call is TRBV2, the J call TRBJ2-3; TRBD2 matches 7 bases. CDR1 SNHLY and CDR2 FYNNEI come from the germline V gene. CDR3 length equals 14 residues. V lost 4 bases and J lost 5; bases outside the gene matches: 6. CDR3 region: CASSVAGAIDTQYF. Written as DNA, the CDR3 is TGTGCCAGCAGTGTTGCGGGAGCAATAGATACGCAGTATTTT.

J is TRBJ2-5 and V is TRBV7-9; the match to TRBD2 covers 9 bases. The CDR3 totals 18 residues. Trimming at V came to 2 bases and at J to 6 bases, leaving 16 bases not matched to a gene. Germline V gene sequence: CDR1 SEHNR, CDR2 FQNEAQ (reference sequence). The CDR3 protein is CASSLSASGLAPRQTQYF. The CDR3 DNA reads TGTGCCAGCAGCTTATCTGCATCTGGACTAGCGCCAAGACAGACCCAGTACTTC.

This chain connects TRBV28 to TRBJ2-7; 7 positions match TRBD2. The germline CDR1 and CDR2 sequences are MDHEN and SYDVKM. This CDR3 spans 15 amino acids. J was trimmed by 4 bases and V by 4 bases; bases with no gene match: 10. The CDR3 bases are TGTGCCAGCAGTTCGACACTAGCGTCTCAATACGAGCAGTACTTC. This gives the protein CASSSTLASQYEQYF. The variable domain in full, completed from reference TRBV28 and TRBJ2-7, reads DVKVTQSSRYLVKRTGEKVFLECVQDMDHENMFWYRQDPGLGLRLIYFSYDVKMKEKGDIPEGYSVSREKKERFSLILESASTNQTSMYLCASSSTLASQYEQYFGPGTRLTVT.

The CDR3 loop reads CASSLEVRGTRNTIYF. The CDR3 region has the DNA TGTGCCAGCAGCTTAGAAGTCAGGGGGACCCGAAACACCATATATTTT. This sequence joins TRBV7-2 and TRBJ1-3, with 7 nucleotides matching TRBD1. The J segment lost 5 bases and the V segment lost 1 base, leaving 8 bases of the junction unmatched. The V gene's germline CDR1 is SGHTA and CDR2 FQGNSA. The CDR3 runs to 16 residues. Filled out from reference TRBV7-2 and TRBJ1-3, the complete variable domain reads GAGVSQSPSNKVTEKGKDVELRCDPISGHTALYWYRQSLGQGLEFLIYFQGNSAPDKSGLPSDRFSAERTGGSVSTLTIQRTQQEDSAVYLCASSLEVRGTRNTIYFGEGSWLTVV.

V is TRBV9 and J is TRBJ2-3; no clear D gene. CDR3 length: 16 residues. Trimming shortened V by 3 bases and J by 1 base, and 15 bases separated the two germline ends. The V gene's germline CDR1 is SGDLS and CDR2 YYNGEE. CDR3 loop: CASSEHPSVGTDTQYF. The DNA of the CDR3 is TGTGCCAGCAGCGAGCACCCTAGTGTTGGCACAGATACGCAGTATTTT.

The chain has TRBV18 and TRBJ2-7, with TRBD2 identical over 12 bases. CDR1 and CDR2 from the germline V gene are KGHSH and LQKENI. The CDR3 extends over 17 amino acids. Germline trimming cut 2 bases from V and 1 base from J; bases unmatched to any gene: 6. CDR3 amino acids: CASSPSTSGGTSYEQYF. The CDR3 DNA sequence: TGTGCCAGCTCACCATCAACTAGCGGGGGGACTTCCTACGAGCAGTACTTC. Variable domain in full (rest from reference TRBV18 and TRBJ2-7): NAGVMQNPRHLVRRRGQEARLRCSPMKGHSHVYWYRQLPEEGLKFMVYLQKENIIDESGMPKERFSAEFPKEGPSILRIQQVVRGDSAAYFCASSPSTSGGTSYEQYFGPGTRLTVT.

V usage is TRBV28 and J usage is TRBJ2-1, with a tentative D call TRBD2 (6 bases). Trimming removed 8 bases from V and 9 bases from J, with 20 bases in between. Germline CDR1 and CDR2: MDHEN and SYDVKM. There are 14 residues in the CDR3. CDR3 region: CASRSGVEVGEQFF. The DNA for the CDR3 is TGTGCCAGCCGCTCGGGGGTCGAAGTGGGTGAGCAGTTCTTC.

The chain uses TRBV5-1 and TRBJ1-1; no reliable D call. CDR3 length: 13 amino acids. V lost 0 bases to trimming and J lost 1 base, with 4 bases between them. Germline lookup yields CDR1 SGHRS and CDR2 YFSETQ. CDR3 protein: CASSLGANTEAFF. The DNA of the CDR3 is TGCGCCAGCAGCTTGGGCGCGAACACTGAAGCTTTCTTT.

This clone was detected only a few times. This chain uses TRBV5-6 with TRBJ2-6; TRBD1 matches at 7 bases. The V segment lost 0 bases and the J segment 2 bases; nucleotides outside the gene matches: 2. The CDR3 contains 16 residues. Germline V gene sequence: CDR1 SGHDT, CDR2 YYEEEE. CDR3 sequence: CASSLGRGPGANVLTF. The CDR3 DNA sequence: TGTGCCAGCAGCTTGGGAAGGGGGCCTGGGGCCAACGTCCTGACTTTC.

This clone was detected only a few times. The chain couples TRBV18 to TRBJ1-1; D unclear. Germline lookup yields CDR1 KGHSH and CDR2 LQKENI. The CDR3 runs 13 residues. The V and J ends lost 4 bases and 0 bases respectively, with 6 bases between them. Here the CDR3 DNA reads TGTGCCAGCTCACAGGAGTTGAACACTGAAGCTTTCTTT. It yields the protein CASSQELNTEAFF.

This chain uses TRBV7-3 with TRBJ1-2; D may be TRBD1 (6 bases). This CDR3 is 14 amino acids long. Germline CDR1 SGHTA, CDR2 FQGTGA. Trimming removed 2 bases at V and 3 bases at J, with 10 bases between. CDR3 amino acids: CASSLSGDDYGYTF. The DNA for the CDR3 is TGTGCCAGCAGCTTATCAGGGGACGACTATGGCTACACCTTC.

This chain connects TRBV7-2 to TRBJ1-5; D ambiguous. This CDR3 region has 13 residues. Germline loops: CDR1 SGHTA, CDR2 FQGNSA. Deletions cut 3 bases from V and 3 bases from J, with 6 bases between. The CDR3 region is CASSFSSNQPQHF. In DNA, the CDR3 is TGTGCCAGCAGCTTTTCATCCAATCAGCCCCAGCATTTT. The variable domain in full, completed from reference TRBV7-2 and TRBJ1-5, reads GAGVSQSPSNKVTEKGKDVELRCDPISGHTALYWYRQSLGQGLEFLIYFQGNSAPDKSGLPSDRFSAERTGGSVSTLTIQRTQQEDSAVYLCASSFSSNQPQHFGDGTRLSIL.

The chain is built from TRBV29-1 and TRBJ2-5; the D gene is possibly TRBD1 (6 bases). The CDR3 covers 13 residues. Germline-derived CDR1 and CDR2 are SQVTM and ANQGSEA. The ends were cut back, 3 bases at V and 2 bases at J, with 10 bases in the middle. The CDR3 coding sequence is TGCAGCGTTGACCCGACAGGTCAAGAGACCCAGTACTTC. Translation: CSVDPTGQETQYF.

In this sample, this clone turned up a few times. The chain joins TRBV7-9 to TRBJ2-1, with 7 bases matching TRBD1. The germline V gene encodes CDR1 SEHNR and CDR2 FQNEAQ (reference sequence). The CDR3 runs 15 residues. V shed 1 base, J shed 0 bases, and the junction held 0 bases outside the gene matches. The CDR3 nucleotides read TGTGCCAGCAGCTTAGGGACAGGCTCCTACAATGAGCAGTTCTTC. It codes for CASSLGTGSYNEQFF.

The V gene is TRBV28, the J gene TRBJ2-2; D is uncertain. Germline CDR1 is MDHEN and CDR2 is SYDVKM. V was trimmed by 3 bases and J by 0 bases, leaving 8 bases between them. This CDR3 spans 15 amino acids. The CDR3 spells CASSFYRSNTGELFF. The CDR3 coding sequence is TGTGCCAGCAGTTTCTACCGATCGAACACCGGGGAGCTGTTTTTT.

The chain couples TRBV2 to TRBJ1-5; the match to TRBD1 covers 11 bases. From germline, CDR1 is SNHLY and CDR2 FYNNEI. The V and J ends lost 6 bases and 3 bases, in that order; junction bases with no gene match: 4. The CDR3 spans 15 residues. In DNA, the CDR3 is TGTGCCAGCAGGGACAGGGGGCTCGTCAATCAGCCCCAGCATTTT. Translated, it gives CASRDRGLVNQPQHF.

This chain connects TRBV19 to TRBJ2-1; possibly TRBD2 for D (6 bases). Germline CDR1 is LNHDA and CDR2 is SQIVND (reference sequence). Trimming pared 7 bases from V and 8 bases from J, leaving 21 bases between. The CDR3 is 15 amino acids. CDR3 sequence reads: CASTQGGKGGYEQFF. DNA of the CDR3: TGTGCCAGTACCCAGGGCGGGAAGGGTGGTTATGAGCAGTTCTTC.

The gene calls are TRBV4-1 and TRBJ2-1, with TRBD1 matching 7 bases. CDR1 MGHRA and CDR2 YSYEKL come from the germline V gene. V was pared by 0 bases and J by 8 bases, with 7 bases of the junction left unmatched. CDR3 length equals 15 residues. The CDR3 DNA sequence: TGCGCCAGCAGCCAAGAAACAGGGGTTTTCGATGAGCAGTTCTTC. Protein product: CASSQETGVFDEQFF.

The chain recombines TRBV13 with TRBJ2-2; the match to TRBD2 covers 14 bases. Germline V gives CDR1 PRHDT, CDR2 FYEKMQ (reference sequence). The CDR3 length is 17 residues. V was pared by 5 bases and J by 3 bases, with 5 bases of the junction left unmatched. This CDR3 is CASSPWTSGRYTGELFF. CDR3 sequence (DNA): TGTGCCAGCAGCCCCTGGACTAGCGGGAGGTACACCGGGGAGCTGTTTTTT.

The gene calls are TRBV28 and TRBJ2-3; D gene uncertain. Trimming left V 2 bases short and J 2 bases short, with 8 bases between. This CDR3 region has 14 residues. Germline CDR1 MDHEN, CDR2 SYDVKM. The CDR3 DNA follows: TGTGCCAGCAGTTTAATTACAGTCACAGATACGCAGTATTTT. The encoded protein is CASSLITVTDTQYF.

This chain joins TRBV5-1 and TRBJ2-3; the D gene is possibly TRBD2 (6 bases). The germline CDR1 and CDR2 sequences are SGHRS and YFSETQ. CDR3 length: 14 residues. V gave up 1 base and J gave up 0 bases, with 6 bases separating them. In nucleotides, the CDR3 is TGCGCCAGCAGCTTGACTAGCAGCACAGATACGCAGTATTTT. This codes for CASSLTSSTDTQYF.

This clone was seen a single time. This chain connects TRBV19 to TRBJ2-2; perhaps TRBD1 as D (5 bases). Germline V CDR1 and CDR2: LNHDA, SQIVND (reference sequence). V was shortened by 3 bases and J by 4 bases, with 18 bases between the two germline ends. The length of the CDR3 is 17 residues. The CDR3 nucleotides read TGTGCCAGTAGTATCCTAGGGGCTCAAGGGCGCACCGGGGAGCTGTTTTTT. Encoded protein: CASSILGAQGRTGELFF.

This clone was counted only a few times. The chain joins TRBV7-9 to TRBJ2-7; possibly TRBD1 for D (8 bases). Trimming shortened V by 4 bases and J by 2 bases, and 15 bases separated the two germline ends. The length of the CDR3 is 15 residues. CDR1 is SEHNR, CDR2 FQNEAQ, per germline (reference sequence). For the CDR3, the DNA is TGTGCCAGCAGCTCCGACAGGGGAGGGCCCTACGAGCAGTACTTC. This gives the protein CASSSDRGGPYEQYF.

The CDR3 region is CASSPRLAGGLSSYNEQFF. CDR3 DNA: TGTGCCAGCAGCCCCCGACTAGCGGGGGGCCTTAGCTCCTACAATGAGCAGTTCTTC. The J gene is TRBJ2-1, the V gene TRBV7-9, with 13 positions matching TRBD2. This CDR3 comprises 19 residues. The V and J ends lost 5 bases and 0 bases, in that order; junction bases with no gene match: 10. Germline V lookup: CDR1 SEHNR, CDR2 FQNEAQ (reference sequence).

The chain carries TRBV5-1 and TRBJ2-7; 11 bases map to TRBD1. The junction had 4 bases not matched to a gene; V was cut back by 1 base and J by 1 base. Germline V gives CDR1 SGHRS, CDR2 YFSETQ. The length of the CDR3 is 16 residues. CDR3 amino acids: CASSLRTGGLSYEQYF. The CDR3 DNA is TGCGCCAGCAGCTTGAGGACAGGGGGCTTGTCCTACGAGCAGTACTTC.